This T cell receptor (beta chain) was captured in a study of blood T cell repertoires in COVID-19 (dated by TCRdb to 2020 to 2022). With regard to the full study: Samples covering the acute and convalescent phases of COVID-19 were provided by collaborators in the United States, Italy and Spain. The material from the prospective study consisted of cDNA or gDNA derived from T cells, B-cell-depleted T cells, or PBMCs. Deeply sampled blood TCRbeta repertoires from subjects exposed to, actively infected with, or recovered from COVID-19 were included in the dataset. A freely available public database, intended as a resource for researchers studying the immune response to SARS-CoV-2, is where the repertoires were released. The samples were drawn from two sources: the first 160 participants of the ongoing ImmuneRACE study, and approximately 1,300 subjects contributed by 6 global collaborators. Nearly every sample came with metadata listing a de-identified subject ID, COVID-19 status, age in years and sex. Where available, HLA class I and class II types were obtained from metadata supplied by the sample provider rather than from assay-based typing. The investigation overall reported the following: The amount of clinical and demographic metadata varied by source and participant and was provided uncurated.

TCRbeta CDR3 regions were amplified from genomic DNA using the immunoSEQ Assay, a bias-controlled multiplex PCR. Under the source paper's analysis protocol: Within the assay, amplification of reference gene primers was used to estimate how many nucleated cells each sample contained. To quantify the absolute abundance of each unique TCRbeta CDR3 rearrangement, sequence reads were collapsed and filtered. For each sample, productive Simpson clonality was calculated by taking the square root of Simpson's diversity index across productive rearrangements. This is the immuneACCESS table as TCRdb keeps it, with only in-frame sequences that have V and J called. A part of the clones is gone; compared with another copy, unresolved V genes explain less than half, and the rest is unexplained. D and trimming were read from the DNA, whereas the V and J calls and clone size are those reported in that table. This sample lists about 260,000 clones; approximately 89% were detected once. Over 2% of the sample is taken by the ten largest.

Trimming costs V 2 bases and J 6 bases, and their ends lie 7 bases apart. The CDR3 covers 12 residues, taking in both the cysteine and the phenylalanine. The read is trimmed to its CDR3 DNA, 36 bases read in frame from base 1. Each collaborating institution followed its own protocols to collect whole blood in K2EDTA tubes. For TCRbeta analysis, collaborators shipped samples as frozen whole blood, isolated PBMCs, or DNA extracted from either of those sample types. This clone showed up just a few times. Its binding antigen is unknown. No much larger clone is present one base from it, and per-base qualities are unavailable.

This TCR came from a woman aged 45-65 years with acute or convalescent COVID-19. What was sequenced was peripheral blood. The chain employs TRBV12-3 or TRBV12-4 and TRBJ1-2, and the D gene may be TRBD1, 6 bases matching. The CDR3 reads CASSLQGNGYTF. In nucleotide form, the sequence is TGTGCCAGCAGTTTACAGGGGAATGGCTACACCTTC.